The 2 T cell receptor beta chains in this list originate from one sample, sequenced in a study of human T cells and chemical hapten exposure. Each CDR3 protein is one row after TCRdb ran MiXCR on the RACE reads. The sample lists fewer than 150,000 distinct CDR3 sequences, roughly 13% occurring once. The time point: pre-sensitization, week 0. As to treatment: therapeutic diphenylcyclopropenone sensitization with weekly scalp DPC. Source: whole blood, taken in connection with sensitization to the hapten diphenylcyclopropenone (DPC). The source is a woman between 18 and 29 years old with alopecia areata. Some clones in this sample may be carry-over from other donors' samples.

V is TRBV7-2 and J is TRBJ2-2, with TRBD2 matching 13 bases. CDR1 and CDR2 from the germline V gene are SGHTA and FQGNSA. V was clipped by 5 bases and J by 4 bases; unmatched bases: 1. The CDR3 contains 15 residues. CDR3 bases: TGTGCCAGCAGCGGGACTAGCGGGACCACCGGGGAGCTGTTTTTT. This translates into CASSGTSGTTGELFF.

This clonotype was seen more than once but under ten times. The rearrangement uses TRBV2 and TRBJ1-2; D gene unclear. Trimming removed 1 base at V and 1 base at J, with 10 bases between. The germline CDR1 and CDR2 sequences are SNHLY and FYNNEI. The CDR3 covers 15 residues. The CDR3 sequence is CASSEDLTHNYGYTF. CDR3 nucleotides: TGTGCCAGCAGTGAAGACCTGACACATAACTATGGCTACACCTTC.